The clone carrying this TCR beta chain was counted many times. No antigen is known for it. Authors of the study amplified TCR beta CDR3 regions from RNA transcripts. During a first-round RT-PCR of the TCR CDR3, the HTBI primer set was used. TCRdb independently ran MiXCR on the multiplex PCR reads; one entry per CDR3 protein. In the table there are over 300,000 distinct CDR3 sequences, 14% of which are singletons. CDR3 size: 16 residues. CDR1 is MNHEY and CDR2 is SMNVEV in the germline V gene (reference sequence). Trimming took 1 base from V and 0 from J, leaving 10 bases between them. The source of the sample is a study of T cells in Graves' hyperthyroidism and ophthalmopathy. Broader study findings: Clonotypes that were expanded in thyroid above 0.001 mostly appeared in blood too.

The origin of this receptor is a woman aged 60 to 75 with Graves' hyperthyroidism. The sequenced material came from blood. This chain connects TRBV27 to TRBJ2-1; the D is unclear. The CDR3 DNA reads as TGTGCCAGCAGTTTATTTGCGGCGAGCTCCTACAATGAGCAGTTCTTC. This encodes CASSLFAASSYNEQFF.